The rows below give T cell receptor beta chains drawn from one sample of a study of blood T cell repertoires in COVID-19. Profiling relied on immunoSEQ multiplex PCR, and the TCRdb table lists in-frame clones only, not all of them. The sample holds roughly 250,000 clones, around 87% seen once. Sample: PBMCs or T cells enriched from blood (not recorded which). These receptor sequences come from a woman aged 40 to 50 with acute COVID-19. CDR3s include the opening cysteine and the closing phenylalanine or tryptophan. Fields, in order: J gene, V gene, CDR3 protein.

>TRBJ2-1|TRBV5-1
CASSLGRGEQFF
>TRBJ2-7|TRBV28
CASNPIGTASYEQYF
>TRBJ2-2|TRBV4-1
CASSPIEGAGTGELFF
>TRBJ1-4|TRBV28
CASSAGQGDEKLFF
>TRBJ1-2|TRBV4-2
CASSQEENRNHGYTF
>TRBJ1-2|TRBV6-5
CASSSGTNYGYTF
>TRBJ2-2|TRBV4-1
CASSQEVAENTGELFF
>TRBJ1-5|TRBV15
CATSRGDRGTQPQHF
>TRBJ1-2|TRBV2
CASSEAGTGVYGYTF
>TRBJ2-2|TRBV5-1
CASRREGPGELFF
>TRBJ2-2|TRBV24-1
CATSVPAGTAASNTGELFF
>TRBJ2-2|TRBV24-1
CATGGLAGNTGELFF
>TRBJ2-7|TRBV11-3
CASSISPTRLYEQYF
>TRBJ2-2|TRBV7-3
CASSLTGEATGELFF
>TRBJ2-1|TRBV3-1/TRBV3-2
CASSQGYRDTLNEQFF
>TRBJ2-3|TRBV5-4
CASSLGGSGRAGDTQYF
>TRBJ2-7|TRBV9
CASSPGVSGQGNEQYF
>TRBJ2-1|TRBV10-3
CAITEGARDEQFF
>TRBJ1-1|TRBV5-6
CASSLEAQVEAFF
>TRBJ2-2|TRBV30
CARDQGAGELFF
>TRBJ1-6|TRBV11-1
CASSPRQGASPLHF
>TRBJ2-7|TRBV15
CATSRGWQGNYEQYF
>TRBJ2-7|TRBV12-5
CASGRPTGTGWHEQYF
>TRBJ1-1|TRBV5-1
CASGIDRTEAFF
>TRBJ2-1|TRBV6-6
CASSFQREGLVNEQFF
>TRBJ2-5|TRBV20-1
CSASDPSGETQYF
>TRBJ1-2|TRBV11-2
CASSLDQGSFYGYTF
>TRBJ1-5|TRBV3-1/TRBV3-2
CASSQSGVRQPQHF
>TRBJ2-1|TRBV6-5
CASSRTGKRLEQFF
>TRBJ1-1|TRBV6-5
CASVPGQGKAFF
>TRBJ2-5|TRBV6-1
CASSEMYPGGQASQYF
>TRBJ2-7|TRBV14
CASSQDSQGTQYF
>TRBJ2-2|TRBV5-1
CASSLGPGLAGGDTGELFF
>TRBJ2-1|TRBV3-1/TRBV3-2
CASSRLFYREGSYNEQFF
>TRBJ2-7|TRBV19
CASKIQGSHEQYF
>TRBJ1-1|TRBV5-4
CASSLGVEGNTEAFF
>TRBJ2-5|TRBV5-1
CASRTGTAQETQYF
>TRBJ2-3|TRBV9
CASSVGTSGLGTDTQYF
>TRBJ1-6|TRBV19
CASTSQGVDSPLHF
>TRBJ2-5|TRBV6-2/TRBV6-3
CASTPMVAGGRETQYF